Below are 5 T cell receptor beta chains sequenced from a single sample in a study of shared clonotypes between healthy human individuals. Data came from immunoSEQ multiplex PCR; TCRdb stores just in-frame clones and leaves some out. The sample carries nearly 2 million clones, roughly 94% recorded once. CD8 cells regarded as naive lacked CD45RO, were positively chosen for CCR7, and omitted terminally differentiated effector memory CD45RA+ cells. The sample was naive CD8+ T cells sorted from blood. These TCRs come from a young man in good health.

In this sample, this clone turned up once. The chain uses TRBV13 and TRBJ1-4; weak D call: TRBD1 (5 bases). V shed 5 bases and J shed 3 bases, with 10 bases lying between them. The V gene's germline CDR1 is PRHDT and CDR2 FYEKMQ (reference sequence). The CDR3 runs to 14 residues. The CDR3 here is CASSLWGSNEKLFF. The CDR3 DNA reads TGTGCCAGCAGCCTCTGGGGGTCTAATGAAAAACTGTTTTTT.

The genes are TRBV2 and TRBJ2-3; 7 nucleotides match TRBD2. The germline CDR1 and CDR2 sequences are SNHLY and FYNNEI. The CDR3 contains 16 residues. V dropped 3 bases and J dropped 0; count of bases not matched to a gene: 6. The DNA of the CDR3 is TGTGCCAGCAGTGACGCCGGACTAGTGAGCACAGATACGCAGTATTTT. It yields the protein CASSDAGLVSTDTQYF.

The CDR3 is CAPKASRGTDTQYF. The CDR3 coding sequence is TGTGCCCCCAAGGCCTCCAGGGGGACAGATACGCAGTATTTT. This chain joins TRBV6-4 and TRBJ2-3; 7 bases are a match to TRBD1. The CDR3 loop spans 14 amino acids. Looked up from germline, CDR1 is MRHNA and CDR2 is SNTAGT. Unmatched junction bases numbered 11, after V lost 11 bases and J lost 3 bases.

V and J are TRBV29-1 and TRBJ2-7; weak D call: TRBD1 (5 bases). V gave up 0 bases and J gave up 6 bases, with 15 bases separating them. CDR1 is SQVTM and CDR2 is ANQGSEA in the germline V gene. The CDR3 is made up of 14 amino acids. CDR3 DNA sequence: TGCAGCGTTGAAGATCATAGGGCAGGGCCCGAGCAGTACTTC. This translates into CSVEDHRAGPEQYF.

The CDR3 sequence: CASSQRGGGADEQYF. The CDR3 DNA reads TGCGCCAGCAGCCAAAGGGGCGGGGGGGCAGACGAGCAGTACTTC. This chain uses TRBV4-1 with TRBJ2-7, with 9 bases lining up with TRBD2. The CDR3 has 15 residues. The V gene's germline CDR1 is MGHRA and CDR2 YSYEKL. V shed 2 bases, J shed 5 bases, and the junction held 7 bases outside the gene matches.